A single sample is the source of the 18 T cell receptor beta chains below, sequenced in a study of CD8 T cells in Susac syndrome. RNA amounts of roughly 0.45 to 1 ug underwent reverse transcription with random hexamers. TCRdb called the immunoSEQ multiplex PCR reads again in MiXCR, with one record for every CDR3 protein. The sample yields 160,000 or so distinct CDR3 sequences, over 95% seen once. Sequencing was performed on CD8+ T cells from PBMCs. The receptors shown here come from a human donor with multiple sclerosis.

DNA for the CDR3: TGTGCCAGCAGTGAAGGACCAGGGGCCTACGAGCAGTACGTC. Its protein is CASSEGPGAYEQYV. The chain uses TRBV2 and TRBJ2-7, with TRBD1 as a possible D gene (6 bases). V gave up 1 base and J gave up 2 bases, with 9 bases separating them. CDR1 SNHLY and CDR2 FYNNEI come from the germline V gene. The CDR3 sequence is 14 residues long.

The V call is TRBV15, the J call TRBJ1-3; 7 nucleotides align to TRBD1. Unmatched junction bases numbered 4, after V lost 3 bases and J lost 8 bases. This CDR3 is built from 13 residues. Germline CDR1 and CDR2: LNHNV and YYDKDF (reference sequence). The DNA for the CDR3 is TGTGCCACCAGCAGGGACAGGTGGGACACCATATATTTT. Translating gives CATSRDRWDTIYF.

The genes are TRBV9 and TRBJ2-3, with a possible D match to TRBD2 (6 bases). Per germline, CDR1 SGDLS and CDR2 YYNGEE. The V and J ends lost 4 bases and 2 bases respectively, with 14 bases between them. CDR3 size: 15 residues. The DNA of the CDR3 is TGTGCCAGCAGCTCCGGGACTGTCCTCACAGATACGCAGTATTTT. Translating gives CASSSGTVLTDTQYF.

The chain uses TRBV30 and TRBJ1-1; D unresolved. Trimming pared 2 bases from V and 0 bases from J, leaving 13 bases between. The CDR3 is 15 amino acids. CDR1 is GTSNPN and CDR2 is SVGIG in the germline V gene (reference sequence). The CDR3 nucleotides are TGTGCCTGGAGTACGGAAAGTTTCATGAACACTGAAGCTTTCTTT. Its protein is CAWSTESFMNTEAFF.

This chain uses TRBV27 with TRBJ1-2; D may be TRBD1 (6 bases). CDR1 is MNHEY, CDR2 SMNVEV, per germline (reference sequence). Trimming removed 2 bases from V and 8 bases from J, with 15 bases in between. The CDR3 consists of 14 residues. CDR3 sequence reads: CASSLQGSWSGYTF. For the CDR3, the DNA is TGTGCCAGCAGTTTACAGGGGTCCTGGAGCGGCTACACCTTC.

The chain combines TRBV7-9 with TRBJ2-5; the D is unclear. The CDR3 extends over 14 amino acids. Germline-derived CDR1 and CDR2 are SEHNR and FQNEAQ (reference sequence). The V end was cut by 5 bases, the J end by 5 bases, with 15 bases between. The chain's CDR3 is CASSPPVRRETQYF. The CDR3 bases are TGTGCCAGCAGCCCCCCGGTTAGAAGGGAGACCCAGTACTTC. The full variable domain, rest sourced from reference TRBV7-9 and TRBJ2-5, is DTGVSQNPRHKITKRGQNVTFRCDPISEHNRLYWYRQTLGQGPEFLTYFQNEAQLEKSRLLSDRFSAERPKGSFSTLEIQRTEQGDSAMYLCASSPPVRRETQYFGPGTRLLVL.

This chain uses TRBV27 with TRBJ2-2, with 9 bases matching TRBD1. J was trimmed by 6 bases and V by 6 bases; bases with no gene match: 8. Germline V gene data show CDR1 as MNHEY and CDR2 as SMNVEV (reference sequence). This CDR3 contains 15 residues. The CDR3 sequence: CASSWTGEVAGELFF. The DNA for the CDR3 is TGTGCCAGCAGCTGGACAGGGGAAGTAGCCGGGGAGCTGTTTTTT.

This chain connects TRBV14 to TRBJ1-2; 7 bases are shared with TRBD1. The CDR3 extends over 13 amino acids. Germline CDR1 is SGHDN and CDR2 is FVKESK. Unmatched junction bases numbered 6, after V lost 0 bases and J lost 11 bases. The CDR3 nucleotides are TGTGCCAGCAGCCAAGACAGGGACAGCGGATACACCTTC. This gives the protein CASSQDRDSGYTF. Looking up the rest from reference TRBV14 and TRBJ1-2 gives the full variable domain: EAGVTQFPSHSVIEKGQTVTLRCDPISGHDNLYWYRRVMGKEIKFLLHFVKESKQDESGMPNNRFLAERTGGTYSTLKVQPAELEDSGVYFCASSQDRDSGYTFGSGTRLTVV.

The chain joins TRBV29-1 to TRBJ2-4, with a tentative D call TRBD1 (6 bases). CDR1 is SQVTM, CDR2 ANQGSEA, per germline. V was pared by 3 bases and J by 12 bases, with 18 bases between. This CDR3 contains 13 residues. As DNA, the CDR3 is TGCAGCGTTGAGACAGGACCCTGGGGCAATCAGTACTTC. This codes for CSVETGPWGNQYF.

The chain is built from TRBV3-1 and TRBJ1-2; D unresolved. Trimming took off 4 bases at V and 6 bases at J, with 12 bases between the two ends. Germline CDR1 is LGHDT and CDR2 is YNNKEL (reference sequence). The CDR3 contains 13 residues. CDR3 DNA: TGTGCCAGCAGCCGATTCATAGCGGATGGCTACACCTTC. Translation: CASSRFIADGYTF.

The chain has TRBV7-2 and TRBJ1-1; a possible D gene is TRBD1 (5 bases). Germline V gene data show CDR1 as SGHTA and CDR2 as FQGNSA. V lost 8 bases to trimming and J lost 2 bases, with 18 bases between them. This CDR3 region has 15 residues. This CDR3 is CASFLRDFLNTEAFF. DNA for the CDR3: TGTGCCAGCTTTCTCAGGGATTTTCTTAACACTGAAGCTTTCTTT.

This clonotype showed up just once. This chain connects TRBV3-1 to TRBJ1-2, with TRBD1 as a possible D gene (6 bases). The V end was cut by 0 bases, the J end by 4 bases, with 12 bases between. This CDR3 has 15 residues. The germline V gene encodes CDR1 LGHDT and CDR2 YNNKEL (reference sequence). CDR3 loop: CASSQDLTGSYGYTF. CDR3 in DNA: TGTGCCAGCAGCCAAGATCTAACAGGGTCCTATGGCTACACCTTC.

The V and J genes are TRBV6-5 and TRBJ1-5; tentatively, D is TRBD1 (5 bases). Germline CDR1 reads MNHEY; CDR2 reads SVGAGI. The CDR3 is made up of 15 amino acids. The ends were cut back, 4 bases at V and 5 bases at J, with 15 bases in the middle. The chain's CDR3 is CASSSQGSSDQPQHF. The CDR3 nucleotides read TGTGCCAGCAGTTCCCAGGGTAGTTCGGATCAGCCCCAGCATTTT.

CDR3 nucleotides: TGTGCCACCAGCAGCAGGGGGTCCACTGAAGCTTTCTTT. Amino acid sequence: CATSSRGSTEAFF. The chain links TRBV15 to TRBJ1-1; TRBD1 agrees at 7 bases. CDR1 and CDR2 (germline): LNHNV, YYDKDF (reference sequence). Losses at the gene ends were 3 bases for V and 4 bases for J; bases not matched to a gene: 2. This CDR3 contains 13 residues.

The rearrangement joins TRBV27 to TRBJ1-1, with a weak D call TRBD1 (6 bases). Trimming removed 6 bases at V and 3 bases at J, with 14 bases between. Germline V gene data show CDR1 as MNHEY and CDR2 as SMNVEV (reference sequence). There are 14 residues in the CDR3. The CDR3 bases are TGTGCCAGCAGGGACAGACTGGGAGACACTGAAGCTTTCTTT. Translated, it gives CASRDRLGDTEAFF.

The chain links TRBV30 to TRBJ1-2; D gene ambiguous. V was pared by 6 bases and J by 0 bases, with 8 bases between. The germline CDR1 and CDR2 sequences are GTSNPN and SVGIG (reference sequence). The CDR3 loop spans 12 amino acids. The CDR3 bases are TGTGCCTGCCGGACTCCTAACTATGGCTACACCTTC. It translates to CACRTPNYGYTF.

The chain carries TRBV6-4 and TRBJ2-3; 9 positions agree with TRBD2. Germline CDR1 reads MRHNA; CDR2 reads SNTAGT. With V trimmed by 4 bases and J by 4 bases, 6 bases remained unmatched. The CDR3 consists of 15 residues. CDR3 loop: CASSGAAGGSDTQYF. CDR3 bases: TGTGCCAGCAGTGGAGCGGCGGGGGGGTCAGATACGCAGTATTTT.

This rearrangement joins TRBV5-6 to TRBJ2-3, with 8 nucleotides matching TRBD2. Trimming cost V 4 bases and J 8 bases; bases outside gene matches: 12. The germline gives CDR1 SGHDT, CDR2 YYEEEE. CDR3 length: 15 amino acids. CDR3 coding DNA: TGTGCCAGCAGCCTGGGGACTAGGTCATCGGGTACGCAGTATTTT. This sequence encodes CASSLGTRSSGTQYF.